Presented here are 25 T cell receptor beta chains from one specimen sequenced in a study of CD8 T cells in Susac syndrome. Random hexamers primed reverse transcription of about 0.5 to 1 ug RNA. TCRdb independently ran MiXCR on the immunoSEQ multiplex PCR reads; one entry per CDR3 protein. This table holds 190,000 or so distinct CDR3 sequences, nearly 95% found once. Sequenced: CD4+ T cells from PBMCs. These receptors all stem from a human donor with multiple sclerosis.

The V call is TRBV12-3 or TRBV12-4, the J call TRBJ2-2; D perhaps matches TRBD1 (5 bases). CDR3 length: 14 amino acids. The germline V and J ends were trimmed by 7 bases and 2 bases, with 11 bases remaining between them. The CDR3 here is CASTWGGNTGELFF. In DNA, the CDR3 is TGTGCCAGCACCTGGGGCGGAAACACCGGGGAGCTGTTTTTT.

The V and J genes are TRBV5-1 and TRBJ2-1; D gene unclear. CDR1 is SGHRS and CDR2 is YFSETQ in the germline V gene. This CDR3 is built from 14 residues. V dropped 0 bases and J dropped 5 bases, with 9 bases sitting between them. The CDR3 bases are TGCGCCAGCAGCTTGGTATCTACCCACAATGAGCAGTTCTTC. Translated, it gives CASSLVSTHNEQFF.

This clonotype has just one count. CDR3 DNA: TGCGCCAGCAGCTTGGGACAGGGGGATAGCACAGATACGCAGTATTTT. Its translation is CASSLGQGDSTDTQYF. The V gene is TRBV5-1, the J gene TRBJ2-3; 9 nucleotides agree with TRBD1. V was clipped by 0 bases and J by 0 bases; unmatched bases: 2. There are 16 residues in the CDR3. Germline values: CDR1 SGHRS, CDR2 YFSETQ.

This clonotype was seen only a few times. CDR3 in DNA: TGTGCCAGCAGCCAGGGTGGGGCAGAGACCCAGTACTTC. Residues: CASSQGGAETQYF. The chain joins TRBV7-9 to TRBJ2-5, with a possible D match to TRBD1 (5 bases). There are 13 residues in the CDR3. In germline, CDR1 is SEHNR, CDR2 FQNEAQ (reference sequence). Trimming cost V 5 bases and J 4 bases, with 11 bases left between them.

V is TRBV3-1 and J is TRBJ2-3; D is tentatively TRBD1 or TRBD2 (6 bases each). The V end lost 4 bases, the J end lost 6 bases, and 17 bases lay between the germline ends. CDR1 is LGHDT and CDR2 is YNNKEL in the germline V gene (reference sequence). The CDR3 loop spans 15 amino acids. The CDR3 loop is CASSPSYGGPDTQYF. DNA of the CDR3: TGTGCCAGCAGCCCCTCCTACGGGGGCCCCGATACGCAGTATTTT.

This rearrangement joins TRBV2 to TRBJ2-3, with D hard to call. Germline loops: CDR1 SNHLY, CDR2 FYNNEI. The V and J ends lost 6 bases and 6 bases respectively, with 7 bases between them. The CDR3 covers 11 residues. In DNA form, the CDR3 reads TGTGCCAGCAGCATAGTTGATACGCAGTATTTT. Its translation is CASSIVDTQYF.

This clonotype is a singleton in its sample. V usage is TRBV20-1 and J usage is TRBJ2-5, with D maybe TRBD2 (6 bases). The CDR3 covers 15 residues. Trimming took off 6 bases at V and 1 base at J, with 18 bases between the two ends. Looked up from germline, CDR1 is DFQATT and CDR2 is SNEGSKA (reference sequence). The CDR3 here is CSASPRRGGQETQYF. Written as DNA, the CDR3 is TGCAGTGCCTCCCCCCGCCGGGGAGGCCAAGAGACCCAGTACTTC.

This chain connects TRBV20-1 to TRBJ2-5, with no clear D. V was shortened by 3 bases and J by 5 bases, with 16 bases between the two germline ends. CDR1 DFQATT and CDR2 SNEGSKA come from the germline V gene (reference sequence). The CDR3 spans 14 residues. The CDR3 bases are TGCAGTGCTAGTCCCCCCGGACGGACGGAGACCCAGTACTTC. Its translation is CSASPPGRTETQYF.

This sequence joins TRBV3-1 and TRBJ1-2; D is unclear. Trimming stripped 2 bases from V and 2 bases from J, with 3 bases between. The CDR3 is 12 residues long. In germline, CDR1 is LGHDT, CDR2 YNNKEL (reference sequence). CDR3: CASSQNNYGYTF. The CDR3, as DNA: TGTGCCAGCAGCCAAAACAACTATGGCTACACCTTC.

V gene TRBV6-2 or TRBV6-3 combines with J gene TRBJ1-1; tentatively, D is TRBD1 (6 bases). V lost 5 bases, J lost 4 bases, and 8 bases lay in between. The CDR3 covers 12 residues. Germline V lookup: CDR1 MNHEY, CDR2 SVGEGT. The CDR3 protein is CASSIRGTEAFF. Written as DNA, the CDR3 is TGTGCCAGCAGTATCAGGGGCACTGAAGCTTTCTTT.

CDR3 region: CASSQVALAGGLGYEQYF. CDR3 coding DNA: TGTGCCAGCAGCCAAGTAGCGCTAGCGGGAGGATTGGGCTACGAGCAGTACTTC. V is TRBV4-2 and J is TRBJ2-7; 11 bases are a match to TRBD2. The CDR3 contains 18 residues. J gave up 3 bases and V 1 base, and 11 bases lay outside the gene matches. The V gene's germline CDR1 is LGHNA and CDR2 YNFKEQ.

The rearrangement joins TRBV30 to TRBJ2-7, with TRBD1 matching 7 bases. V dropped 5 bases and J dropped 5; count of bases not matched to a gene: 6. Germline CDR1 GTSNPN, CDR2 SVGIG (reference sequence). This CDR3 is 12 amino acids long. This CDR3 reads CAWGQAPDEQYF. CDR3 bases: TGTGCCTGGGGACAGGCTCCCGACGAGCAGTACTTC.

This clonotype was counted a single time. The rearrangement links TRBV5-1 to TRBJ2-7; the match to TRBD1 covers 9 bases. Germline CDR1 is SGHRS and CDR2 is YFSETQ. The CDR3 extends over 14 amino acids. J was trimmed by 6 bases and V by 3 bases; bases with no gene match: 7. The CDR3 DNA sequence: TGCGCCAGCAGCTCCCGGGACAGGGCCTCCGAGCAGTACTTC. It translates to CASSSRDRASEQYF.

V is TRBV12-3 or TRBV12-4 and J is TRBJ1-1; D ambiguous. Trimming left V 8 bases short and J 7 bases short, with 20 bases between. CDR3 length equals 14 residues. CDR3 in amino acids: CASSKAPMGREAFF. For the CDR3, the DNA is TGTGCCAGCTCAAAGGCGCCCATGGGCCGTGAAGCTTTCTTT.

V and J are TRBV5-4 and TRBJ2-4; perhaps TRBD2 as D (6 bases). This CDR3 spans 15 amino acids. From germline, CDR1 is SGHNT and CDR2 YYREEE (reference sequence). The ends were cut back, 4 bases at V and 6 bases at J, with 17 bases in the middle. The CDR3 loop is CASSPGVGPRNIQYF. The CDR3 region has the DNA TGTGCCAGCAGCCCGGGGGTGGGACCCCGAAACATTCAGTACTTC.

This clonotype is a singleton in its sample. The gene calls are TRBV7-2 and TRBJ2-7; 7 positions match TRBD2. The V gene's germline CDR1 is SGHTA and CDR2 FQGNSA. Trimming took 0 bases from V and 3 from J; bases not matched to a gene: 5. The length of the CDR3 is 15 residues. The CDR3: CASSLAGGTHYEQYF. The CDR3 nucleotides read TGTGCCAGCAGCTTAGCCGGGGGGACTCACTACGAGCAGTACTTC.

The chain links TRBV10-3 to TRBJ2-7; maybe TRBD1 (5 bases). Germline V gives CDR1 ENHRY, CDR2 SYGVKD. Trimming pared 3 bases from V and 2 bases from J, leaving 5 bases between. The CDR3 is 12 residues long. CDR3 coding DNA: TGTGCCATCAGTGACAGGGCCTACGAGCAGTACTTC. This encodes CAISDRAYEQYF.

CDR3 amino acids: CAWGGRGLGLRGNQPQHF. The CDR3 DNA reads as TGTGCCTGGGGAGGTAGGGGGCTAGGTTTGCGCGGCAATCAGCCCCAGCATTTT. The chain is built from TRBV30 and TRBJ1-5; 7 bases are a match to TRBD1. Germline-derived CDR1 and CDR2 are GTSNPN and SVGIG (reference sequence). This CDR3 has 18 residues. V trimming: 5 bases; J trimming: 2 bases; junction bases outside the gene matches: 18. The variable domain in full, completed from reference TRBV30 and TRBJ1-5, reads SQTIHQWPATLVQPVGSPLSLECTVEGTSNPNLYWYRQAAGRGLQLLFYSVGIGQISSEVPQNLSASRPQDRQFILSSKKLLLSDSGFYLCAWGGRGLGLRGNQPQHFGDGTRLSIL.

The rearrangement joins TRBV27 to TRBJ2-5; D gene unclear. Trimming shortened V by 0 bases and J by 4 bases, and 6 bases separated the two germline ends. This CDR3 has 13 amino acids. Germline CDR1 and CDR2: MNHEY and SMNVEV (reference sequence). CDR3 sequence reads: CASSLSFPETQYF. DNA for the CDR3: TGTGCCAGCAGTTTATCATTCCCAGAGACCCAGTACTTC.

The chain carries TRBV7-6 and TRBJ2-6, with D possibly being TRBD1 (5 bases). The CDR3 extends over 15 amino acids. Germline V gene lookup returns CDR1 SGHVS and CDR2 FNYEAQ. V shed 4 bases and J shed 0 bases, with 7 bases lying between them. CDR3 loop: CASSSDSSGANVLTF. CDR3 DNA: TGTGCCAGCAGCTCCGACAGCTCTGGGGCCAACGTCCTGACTTTC.

The chain combines TRBV24-1 with TRBJ2-5; the D is unclear. Trimming shortened V by 3 bases and J by 3 bases, and 16 bases separated the two germline ends. Per germline, CDR1 KGHDR and CDR2 SFDVKD. The length of the CDR3 is 16 residues. The CDR3 region has the DNA TGTGCCACCAGTGATAATCTCCGGGCCACGAAAGAGACCCAGTACTTC. Translated, it gives CATSDNLRATKETQYF.

The chain has TRBV29-1 and TRBJ2-7; 12 positions match TRBD2. Germline V gene sequence: CDR1 SQVTM, CDR2 ANQGSEA. V lost 6 bases, J lost 5 bases, and 8 bases stayed unmatched. CDR3 size: 14 residues. This CDR3 reads CSVAPTSGGNEQYF. The DNA for the CDR3 is TGCAGCGTGGCCCCGACTAGCGGGGGAAACGAGCAGTACTTC.

The V gene is TRBV12-3 or TRBV12-4, the J gene TRBJ1-6, with 8 bases aligning to TRBD1. This CDR3 contains 14 residues. J was trimmed by 10 bases and V by 6 bases; bases with no gene match: 8. DNA for the CDR3: TGTGCCAGCAGCCGGGACAGGTCCGGATCACCCCTCCACTTT. Translated: CASSRDRSGSPLHF.

This sequence joins TRBV18 and TRBJ1-3, with TRBD1 matching 7 bases. With V trimmed by 3 bases and J by 0 bases, 8 bases remained unmatched. The CDR3 runs 17 residues. CDR1 KGHSH and CDR2 LQKENI come from the germline V gene. CDR3 region: CASSPTSGTASGNTIYF. The DNA for the CDR3 is TGTGCCAGCTCACCCACTTCAGGGACAGCCTCTGGAAACACCATATATTTT. The whole variable domain, remainder taken from reference TRBV18 and TRBJ1-3, is NAGVMQNPRHLVRRRGQEARLRCSPMKGHSHVYWYRQLPEEGLKFMVYLQKENIIDESGMPKERFSAEFPKEGPSILRIQQVVRGDSAAYFCASSPTSGTASGNTIYFGEGSWLTVV.

The V call is TRBV12-3 or TRBV12-4, the J call TRBJ1-5; D is unresolved. The CDR3 has 15 amino acids. V lost 3 bases and J lost 0, with 9 bases in between. In DNA form, the CDR3 reads TGTGCCAGCAGTTTGGGCAGGCTTAGCAATCAGCCCCAGCATTTT. Its translation is CASSLGRLSNQPQHF.